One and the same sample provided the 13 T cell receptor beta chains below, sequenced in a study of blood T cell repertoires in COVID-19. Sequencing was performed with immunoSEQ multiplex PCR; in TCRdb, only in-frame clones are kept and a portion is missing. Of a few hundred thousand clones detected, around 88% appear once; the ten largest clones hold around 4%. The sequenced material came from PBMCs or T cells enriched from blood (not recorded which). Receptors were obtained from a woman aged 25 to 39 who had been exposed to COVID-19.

Here the CDR3 DNA reads TGTGCCAGCAGCCGAAATACAGGGCTAAGGGGGTTGGGGGAGACAGATACGCAGTATTTT. Protein: CASSRNTGLRGLGETDTQYF. This rearrangement joins TRBV3-1 (or the pseudogene TRBV3-2) to TRBJ2-3; perhaps TRBD1 as D (6 bases). The CDR3 covers 20 residues. From germline, CDR1 is LGHDT and CDR2 YNNKEL (reference sequence). The ends were cut back, 4 bases at V and 3 bases at J, with 29 bases in the middle.

For the CDR3, the DNA is TGTGCCAGCAGCTCCCTGTTGGGGGCTTATGGCTACACCTTC. Its protein is CASSSLLGAYGYTF. This chain connects TRBV5-4 to TRBJ1-2, with a weak D call TRBD1 (6 bases). The V gene lost 3 bases and the J gene lost 5 bases, with 14 bases spanning the gap. In germline, CDR1 is SGHNT, CDR2 YYREEE (reference sequence). The length of the CDR3 is 14 residues.

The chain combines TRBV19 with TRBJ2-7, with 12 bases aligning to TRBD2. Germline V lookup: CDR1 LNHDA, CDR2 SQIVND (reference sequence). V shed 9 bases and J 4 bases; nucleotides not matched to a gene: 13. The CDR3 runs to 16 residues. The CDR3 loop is CASGELAGGQVYEQYF. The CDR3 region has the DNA TGTGCCAGCGGAGAACTAGCGGGGGGCCAGGTATACGAGCAGTACTTC.

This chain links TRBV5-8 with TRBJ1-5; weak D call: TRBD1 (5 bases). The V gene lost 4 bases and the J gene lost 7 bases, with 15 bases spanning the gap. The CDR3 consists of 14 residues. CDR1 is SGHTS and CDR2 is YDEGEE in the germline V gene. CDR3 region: CASSRDSRRQPQHF. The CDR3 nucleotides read TGTGCCAGCAGCCGGGACTCAAGGAGGCAGCCCCAGCATTTT.

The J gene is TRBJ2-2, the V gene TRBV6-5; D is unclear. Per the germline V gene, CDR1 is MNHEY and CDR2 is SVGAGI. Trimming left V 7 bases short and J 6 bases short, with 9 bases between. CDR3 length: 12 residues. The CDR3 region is CASTTTAGELFF. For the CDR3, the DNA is TGTGCCAGCACAACCACGGCCGGGGAGCTGTTTTTT.

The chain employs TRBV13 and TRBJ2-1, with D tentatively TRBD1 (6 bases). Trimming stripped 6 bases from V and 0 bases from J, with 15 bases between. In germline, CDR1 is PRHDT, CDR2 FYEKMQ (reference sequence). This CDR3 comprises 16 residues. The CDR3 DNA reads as TGTGCCAGCAGTTCGGACAGTTTTAGCTCCTACAATGAGCAGTTCTTC. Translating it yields CASSSDSFSSYNEQFF.

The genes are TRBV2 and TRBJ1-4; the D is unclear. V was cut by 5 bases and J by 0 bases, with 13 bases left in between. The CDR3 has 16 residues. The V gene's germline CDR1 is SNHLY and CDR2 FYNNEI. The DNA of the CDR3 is TGTGCCAGCAGTAGTGGAGCGACTGCAACTAATGAAAAACTGTTTTTT. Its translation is CASSSGATATNEKLFF.

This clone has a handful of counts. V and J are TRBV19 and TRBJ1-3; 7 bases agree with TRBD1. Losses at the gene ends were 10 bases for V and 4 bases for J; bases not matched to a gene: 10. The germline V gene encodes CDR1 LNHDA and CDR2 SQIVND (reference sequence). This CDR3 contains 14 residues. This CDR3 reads CATTYRGPGNTIYF. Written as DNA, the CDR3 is TGTGCCACCACGTACAGGGGCCCGGGAAACACCATATATTTT.

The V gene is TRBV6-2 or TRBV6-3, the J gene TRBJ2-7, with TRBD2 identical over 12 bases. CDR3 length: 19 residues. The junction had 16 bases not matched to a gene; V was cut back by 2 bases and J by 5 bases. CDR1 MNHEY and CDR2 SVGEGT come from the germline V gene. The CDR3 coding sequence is TGTGCCAGCAGTTACCCCCGGACTAGCGGGGTTAGGGATTCCCACGAGCAGTACTTC. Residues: CASSYPRTSGVRDSHEQYF.

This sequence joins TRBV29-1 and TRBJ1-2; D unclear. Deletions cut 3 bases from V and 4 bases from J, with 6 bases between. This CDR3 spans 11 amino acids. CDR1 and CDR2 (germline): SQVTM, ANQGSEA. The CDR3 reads CSVDAGYGYTF. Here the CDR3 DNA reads TGCAGCGTTGACGCCGGCTATGGCTACACCTTC.

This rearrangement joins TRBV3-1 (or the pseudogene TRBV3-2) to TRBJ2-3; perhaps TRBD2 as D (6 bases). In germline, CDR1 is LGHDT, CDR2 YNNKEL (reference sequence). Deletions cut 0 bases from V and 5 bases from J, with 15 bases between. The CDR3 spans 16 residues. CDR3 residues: CASSQDKGLRGDTQYF. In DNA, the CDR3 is TGTGCCAGCAGCCAAGATAAGGGACTGCGGGGAGATACGCAGTATTTT.

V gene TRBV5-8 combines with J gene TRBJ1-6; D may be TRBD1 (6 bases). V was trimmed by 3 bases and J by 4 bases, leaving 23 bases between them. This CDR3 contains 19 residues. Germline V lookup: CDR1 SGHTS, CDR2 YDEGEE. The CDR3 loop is CASSYLGDTSPGYNSPLHF. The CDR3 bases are TGTGCCAGCAGCTATCTTGGGGACACATCCCCGGGTTATAATTCACCCCTCCACTTT. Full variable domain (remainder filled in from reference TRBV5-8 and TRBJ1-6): EAGVTQSPTHLIKTRGQQATLRCSPISGHTSVYWYQQALGLGLQFLLWYDEGEERNRGNFPPRFSGRQFPNYSSELNVNALELEDSALYLCASSYLGDTSPGYNSPLHFGNGTRLTVT.

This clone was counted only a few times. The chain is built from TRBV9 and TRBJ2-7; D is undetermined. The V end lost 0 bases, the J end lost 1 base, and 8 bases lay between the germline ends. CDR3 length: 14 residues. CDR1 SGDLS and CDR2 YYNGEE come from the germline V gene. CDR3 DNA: TGTGCCAGCAGCGTAGACCCGGGTTCCTACGAGCAGTACTTC. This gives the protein CASSVDPGSYEQYF.